The 14 T cell receptor beta chains given below trace back to one sample, sequenced in a study of cytomegalovirus exposure and HLA in healthy donors. Libraries were prepared by immunoSEQ multiplex PCR; TCRdb keeps only in-frame clonotypes and omits some of them. The sample carries 150,000 to 200,000 clones, roughly nine tenths recorded once. Specimen: PBMCs. The receptors originated from a woman in her late teens or twenties in good health and CMV-seropositive.

This clone was picked up a small number of times. The CDR3 nucleotides are TGTGCCAGCAGCTTCGGGTCAGACTACAATGAGCAGTTCTTC. Protein sequence: CASSFGSDYNEQFF. The chain is built from TRBV7-2 and TRBJ2-1; D gene unclear. The V and J ends lost 3 bases and 3 bases respectively, with 9 bases between them. The CDR3 contains 14 residues. Per germline, CDR1 SGHTA and CDR2 FQGNSA. Full variable domain (missing parts from reference TRBV7-2 and TRBJ2-1): GAGVSQSPSNKVTEKGKDVELRCDPISGHTALYWYRQSLGQGLEFLIYFQGNSAPDKSGLPSDRFSAERTGGSVSTLTIQRTQQEDSAVYLCASSFGSDYNEQFFGPGTRLTVL.

J is TRBJ2-3 and V is TRBV5-1; D call uncertain. The CDR3 is 14 amino acids. V lost 1 base to trimming and J lost 2 bases, with 8 bases between them. CDR1 is SGHRS and CDR2 is YFSETQ in the germline V gene. In DNA form, the CDR3 reads TGCGCCAGCAGCTTGCAGTGGGCCACAGATACGCAGTATTTT. Residues: CASSLQWATDTQYF. Complete variable domain (other parts from reference TRBV5-1 and TRBJ2-3): KAGVTQTPRYLIKTRGQQVTLSCSPISGHRSVSWYQQTPGQGLQFLFEYFSETQRNKGNFPGRFSGRQFSNSRSEMNVSTLELGDSALYLCASSLQWATDTQYFGPGTRLTVL.

This clone was detected only once. The V call is TRBV5-4, the J call TRBJ2-1; 8 bases match TRBD2. V shed 3 bases and J 9 bases; nucleotides not matched to a gene: 8. CDR1 and CDR2 from the germline V gene are SGHNT and YYREEE (reference sequence). CDR3 length equals 14 residues. The CDR3 reads CASSSGGPMTEQFF. The CDR3 DNA is TGTGCCAGCAGCTCGGGAGGGCCAATGACTGAGCAGTTCTTC.

This clone has only one observation. The rearrangement uses TRBV27 and TRBJ2-4, with D unresolved. Between the trimmed V and J ends, which lost 6 bases and 0 bases, there was a span of 9 bases. The CDR3 is made up of 14 amino acids. Per germline, CDR1 MNHEY and CDR2 SMNVEV (reference sequence). CDR3 region: CASSSDLAKNIQYF. Written as DNA, the CDR3 is TGTGCCAGCAGCAGCGACTTAGCCAAAAACATTCAGTACTTC.

The chain links TRBV29-1 to TRBJ2-1, with a weak D call TRBD1 (6 bases). V shed 7 bases and J shed 6 bases, with 10 bases lying between them. The CDR3 has 11 residues. From germline, CDR1 is SQVTM and CDR2 ANQGSEA. CDR3 in amino acids: CSAGQFNEQFF. CDR3 in DNA: TGCAGCGCTGGACAGTTCAATGAGCAGTTCTTC.

The rearrangement joins TRBV5-1 to TRBJ2-2, with D perhaps matching TRBD1 (5 bases). The CDR3 runs to 14 residues. V lost 6 bases, J lost 0 bases, and 9 bases lay in between. Germline loops: CDR1 SGHRS, CDR2 YFSETQ. The CDR3 coding sequence is TGCGCCAGCACAGACAGCGCGAACACCGGGGAGCTGTTTTTT. It encodes CASTDSANTGELFF.

This clone occurred once. The CDR3 nucleotides read TGTGCCAGCAGAGGCTGGGACAGACCTAACACTGAAGCTTTCTTT. This translates into CASRGWDRPNTEAFF. The V gene is TRBV27, the J gene TRBJ1-1; 7 bases line up with TRBD1. CDR1 and CDR2 from the germline V gene are MNHEY and SMNVEV (reference sequence). CDR3 length: 15 amino acids. V lost 6 bases and J lost 2; bases outside the gene matches: 9.

The chain joins TRBV6-5 to TRBJ2-7; D is unclear. CDR1 MNHEY and CDR2 SVGAGI come from the germline V gene. With 0 bases removed from V and 0 bases from J, the gap between germline ends came to 9 bases. This CDR3 is built from 15 residues. The CDR3 DNA reads TGTGCCAGCAGTTACTCGTTTACGGGCTCCTACGAGCAGTACTTC. It is translated as CASSYSFTGSYEQYF.

This chain links TRBV10-1 with TRBJ2-2; unclear D gene. This CDR3 has 16 residues. Trimming took 3 bases from V and 3 from J, leaving 14 bases between them. The V gene's germline CDR1 is WNHNN and CDR2 SYGVQD (reference sequence). Here the CDR3 reads CASSEVSGRDTGELFF. DNA for the CDR3: TGCGCCAGCAGTGAAGTGTCAGGTAGAGACACCGGGGAGCTGTTTTTT.

The chain links TRBV29-1 to TRBJ2-7; 11 bases are a match to TRBD1. V lost 6 bases, J lost 7 bases, and 11 bases stayed unmatched. The CDR3 covers 14 residues. CDR1 SQVTM and CDR2 ANQGSEA come from the germline V gene. In DNA form, the CDR3 reads TGCAGCGTGATCCCCGGACAGGGGGCGCGGGAGCAGTACTTC. Translated, it gives CSVIPGQGAREQYF.

The chain carries TRBV14 and TRBJ2-1; D is unresolved. With 8 bases removed from V and 8 bases from J, the gap between germline ends came to 16 bases. CDR1 is SGHDN, CDR2 FVKESK, per germline. CDR3 size: 13 residues. For the CDR3, the DNA is TGTGCCAGCTCCCGCTTTTGGGCTCATGAGCAGTTCTTC. Translation gives CASSRFWAHEQFF.

The gene calls are TRBV5-6 and TRBJ1-2; no definite D call. The germline CDR1 and CDR2 sequences are SGHDT and YYEEEE. Trimming shortened V by 0 bases and J by 3 bases, and 12 bases separated the two germline ends. This CDR3 is 15 amino acids long. The CDR3 loop reads CASSLGGSPYYGYTF. CDR3 coding DNA: TGTGCCAGCAGCTTGGGAGGGTCGCCTTACTATGGCTACACCTTC.

V and J are TRBV27 and TRBJ2-4; 11 bases line up with TRBD2. CDR1 is MNHEY and CDR2 is SMNVEV in the germline V gene (reference sequence). This CDR3 region has 15 residues. The V segment lost 2 bases and the J segment 5 bases; nucleotides outside the gene matches: 2. This CDR3 reads CASSLRLAGQNIQYF. The CDR3 nucleotides read TGTGCCAGCAGTTTAAGACTAGCGGGGCAAAACATTCAGTACTTC.

V is TRBV9 and J is TRBJ2-5, with a tentative D call TRBD2 (5 bases). The CDR3 sequence is 15 residues long. The germline CDR1 and CDR2 sequences are SGDLS and YYNGEE. Trimming shortened V by 6 bases and J by 4 bases, and 19 bases separated the two germline ends. Here the CDR3 reads CASIFREKGVETQYF. CDR3 nucleotide sequence: TGTGCCAGCATATTTAGGGAGAAGGGCGTAGAGACCCAGTACTTC.